This TCR beta chain was found in a study of T cell changes during pregnancy in multiple sclerosis. The V and J ends lost 5 bases and 3 bases, in that order; junction bases with no gene match: 10. Germline CDR1 and CDR2: SNHLY and FYNNEI. The CDR3 is 17 residues long. TCRdb's copy holds only in-frame clones and misses some; the assay was immunoSEQ multiplex PCR. The sample gives about 60,000 clones, 92% of which show up once; approximately 0.18% is in the top ten. The V and J genes are TRBV2 and TRBJ2-1; 10 nucleotides agree with TRBD2. Here the sequenced sample was CD4+ T cells from peripheral blood mononuclear cells, taken in the second trimester of pregnancy. The receptor was derived from a female donor with multiple sclerosis, enrolled in a pregnancy study. In DNA, the CDR3 is TGTGCCAGCAGTTACTCCCCTCTAGCGGGGGTCTACAATGAGCAGTTCTTC. Its protein is CASSYSPLAGVYNEQFF.